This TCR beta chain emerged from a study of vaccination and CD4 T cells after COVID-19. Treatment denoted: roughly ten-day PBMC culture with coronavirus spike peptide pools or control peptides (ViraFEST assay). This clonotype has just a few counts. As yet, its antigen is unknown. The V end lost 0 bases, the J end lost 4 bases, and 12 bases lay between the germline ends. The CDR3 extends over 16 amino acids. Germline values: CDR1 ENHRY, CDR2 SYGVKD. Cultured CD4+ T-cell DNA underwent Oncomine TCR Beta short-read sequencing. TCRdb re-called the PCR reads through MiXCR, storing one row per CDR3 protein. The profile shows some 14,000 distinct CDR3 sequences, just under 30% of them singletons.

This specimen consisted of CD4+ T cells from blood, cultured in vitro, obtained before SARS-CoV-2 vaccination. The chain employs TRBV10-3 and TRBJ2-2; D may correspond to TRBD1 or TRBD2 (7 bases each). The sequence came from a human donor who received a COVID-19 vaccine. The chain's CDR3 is CAISESAGGATGELFF. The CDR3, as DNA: TGTGCCATCAGTGAGTCGGCAGGGGGGGCCACCGGGGAGCTGTTTTTT.